This TCR beta chain was recovered during a study of brain T cells in children with intractable seizures. Sequencing used immunoSEQ multiplex PCR; TCRdb keeps in-frame clones, though not all of them. The sample carries 300,000 to 400,000 clones, roughly 92% recorded once. Trimming left V 4 bases short and J 8 bases short, with 19 bases between. The CDR3 is made up of 15 amino acids. From germline, CDR1 is SGHDN and CDR2 FVKESK. General study findings and limits: Pre- and post-surgery blood differed in depth, so pre-surgery absences may be undersampling. HCMV serostatus was not known, and viral specificity came from CDR3 similarity only.

Time point described: blood from clinic visit 5 months post-surgery; TSC patient then seizure free. Surgery cases with the highest brain T cell transcript signatures were chosen for sequencing. Pre-surgery treatment included at least one anti-epileptic drug. Notes on this clone: Its antigen is currently unknown.

The TCR sequence derives from a boy less than two years old with tuberous sclerosis and intractable seizures. The chain couples TRBV14 to TRBJ2-3, with unresolved D. The source material was peripheral blood, sampled approximately 5 months after surgery. The CDR3 loop reads CASSRQEEALGTQYF. Here the CDR3 DNA reads TGTGCCAGCAGCCGCCAGGAAGAGGCCTTGGGTACGCAGTATTTT.